This section outlines one TCR beta chain sequence together with its context. What antigen it recognizes has not been identified. Base qualities are not recorded, but no much larger clone differs from it by a single base. CDR1 SGHAT and CDR2 FQNNGV were looked up in the germline V gene. V is clipped by 0 bases and J by 0 bases, and the sequence between their germline boundaries is 12 bases long. Including cysteine and phenylalanine, the CDR3 has 17 amino acids. Only the CDR3 region is kept as DNA, spanning 51 bases read in frame from base 1. The data stem from a study of T cells in tumors and immune-related adverse events (dated by TCRdb to 2020 to 2023). The treatment or condition label, read with the paper, signifies: nivolumab (PD-1 blockade) given before sampling. The DNeasy Blood and Tissue Kit was used to extract DNA from the formalin-fixed paraffin-embedded specimens. The TCR beta locus was amplified and sequenced using the immunoSEQ assay, from which bulk TCR Vbeta CDR3 data were obtained. In the paper's pipeline: Non-productive CDR3s, sequences shorter than 7 amino acids, and those not starting with C or ending with F/W were excluded. Analysis was limited to specimens with at least 1000 reads, and clonotypes were defined at the amino acid level. Clonality was calculated as 1 minus Pielou's evenness. Library sizes were equalized by abundance-weighted random subsampling with replacement, repeated 100 times to report 95% confidence intervals. The Morisita overlap index was used to quantify repertoire overlap, and for each specimen the top 40 clones were checked for overlap with the irAE. TCRdb holds this immuneACCESS table with in-frame rearrangements only. Some clones are missing; in checked studies, unresolved V genes explain under half, and the rest has no known cause. V and J calls plus clone size are reproduced from that table; the DNA served to infer D and trimming. The sample table contains about 22,000 clones; only one count was recorded for 90% to 95% of them. The top ten hold roughly 1.3% of the sample.

Specimen: lymph node tissue, collected from a patient treated with anti-PD-1 therapy. This clonotype was obtained from a female donor with metastatic renal cell carcinoma. The sequence joins TRBV11-2 to TRBJ2-1; there is no confident call for the D gene. The DNA sequence follows: TGTGCCAGCAGCTTAGAAGGACCGAAGAGCTCCTACAATGAGCAGTTCTTC. Its product reads: CASSLEGPKSSYNEQFF.